The next 26 T cell receptor beta chains were all read from a single sample in a study of blood T cells in healthy people across ages. Next came a second PCR, run for roughly 6 to 11 cycles, which used a sample-barcoded 5' primer along with a J-beta primer mix. TCRdb reprocessed the 5' RACE reads via MiXCR and lists one record per CDR3 protein. In the table there are roughly 930,000 distinct CDR3 sequences, around 49% of which are singletons. What was sequenced was blood. The receptors here all came from a man aged 30 to 45 in good health.

V is TRBV7-2 and J is TRBJ2-7, with TRBD2 matching 14 bases. CDR1 SGHTA and CDR2 FQGNSA come from the germline V gene. The CDR3 is 14 amino acids. With 7 bases clipped from V and 5 bases from J, the junction kept 4 bases outside the gene matches. CDR3 sequence (DNA): TGTGCCAGCATCCAGGGACTAGCGGGAGACGAGCAGTACTTC. Its protein is CASIQGLAGDEQYF.

Concerning this clonotype itself: A read error may account for a junction end that differs from germline. The chain carries TRBV24-1 and TRBJ2-5; weak D call: TRBD2 (6 bases). Per germline, CDR1 KGHDR and CDR2 SFDVKD. The CDR3 is 14 amino acids. The CDR3 DNA follows: TGTACCACCAGTCGGGGGTCCACCCAAGAGACCCAGTACTTC. Translating gives CTTSRGSTQETQYF.

This clonotype has just one count. The chain's CDR3 is CASSVGETGELFF. The DNA of the CDR3 is TGCGCCAGCAGCGTGGGAGAAACCGGGGAGCTGTTTTTT. The chain is built from TRBV5-1 and TRBJ2-2; weak D call: TRBD2 (5 bases). The ends were cut back, 4 bases at V and 5 bases at J, with 9 bases in the middle. The CDR3 has 13 residues. Germline CDR1 and CDR2: SGHRS and YFSETQ. Drawing the rest from reference TRBV5-1 and TRBJ2-2, the complete variable domain is KAGVTQTPRYLIKTRGQQVTLSCSPISGHRSVSWYQQTPGQGLQFLFEYFSETQRNKGNFPGRFSGRQFSNSRSEMNVSTLELGDSALYLCASSVGETGELFFGEGSRLTVL.

In its sample, this clonotype was seen many times. This sequence may be a read error, since a much larger clone differs from it by one base. The chain combines TRBV29-1 with TRBJ2-5; possibly TRBD1 for D (9 bases). Germline V gives CDR1 SQVTM, CDR2 ANQGSEA. This CDR3 comprises 15 residues. The V end lost 3 bases, the J end lost 11 bases, and 25 bases lay between the germline ends. The CDR3 loop is CSVEGGTGTSNEQYF. CDR3 coding DNA: TGCAGCGTTGAGGGTGGGACAGGGACTAGTAATGAGCAGTACTTC.

This clonotype occurred once. This may be a read error, as it is one base from a much larger clone. In nucleotides, the CDR3 is TGTGCCAGCAGCCCAGGAGTCCTTCCGAAAGAGACCCGGTACTTC. Its translation is CASSPGVLPKETRYF. The genes are TRBV7-2 and TRBJ2-7; no clear D gene. V was shortened by 5 bases and J by 12 bases, with 26 bases between the two germline ends. The CDR3 sequence is 15 residues long. Germline values: CDR1 SGHTA, CDR2 FQGNSA.

Turning to this clonotype: An end of the junction differs from the germline gene, which may be a read error. The chain recombines TRBV4-3 with TRBJ2-3; D possibly corresponds to TRBD2 (5 bases). In germline, CDR1 is LGHNA, CDR2 YSLEER. The CDR3 is 14 residues long. This CDR3 is CASSLGLSTDMQYF. CDR3 nucleotide sequence: TGCGCCAGCAGCCTCGGACTTTCCACAGATATGCAGTATTTT.

In this sample, this clonotype turned up once. The chain combines TRBV7-9 with TRBJ2-1; TRBD1 matches at 9 bases. CDR3 length: 15 residues. Unmatched junction bases numbered 10, after V lost 8 bases and J lost 5 bases. Germline lookup yields CDR1 SEHNR and CDR2 FQNEAQ (reference sequence). Here the CDR3 reads CASHPQGAPDNEQFF. CDR3 nucleotides: TGTGCCAGCCACCCACAGGGGGCGCCGGACAATGAGCAGTTCTTC. The full variable domain, rest sourced from reference TRBV7-9 and TRBJ2-1, is DTGVSQNPRHKITKRGQNVTFRCDPISEHNRLYWYRQTLGQGPEFLTYFQNEAQLEKSRLLSDRFSAERPKGSFSTLEIQRTEQGDSAMYLCASHPQGAPDNEQFFGPGTRLTVL.

This clonotype turned up a few times. The chain has TRBV14 and TRBJ1-6, with 7 bases identical to TRBD1. Germline V gene data show CDR1 as SGHDN and CDR2 as FVKESK. V gave up 3 bases and J gave up 7 bases; unmatched junction bases: 6. The CDR3 extends over 15 amino acids. The CDR3 DNA reads as TGTGCCAGCAGCCACGACAGGGTAGGAAATTCACCCCTCCACTTT. Translating it yields CASSHDRVGNSPLHF.

In nucleotides, the CDR3 is TGTGCCAGCAGCCAAGTCGAAGAATACGAGCAGTACTTC. This translates into CASSQVEEYEQYF. The chain has TRBV4-2 and TRBJ2-7; D gene unclear. The V gene's germline CDR1 is LGHNA and CDR2 YNFKEQ. The CDR3 loop spans 13 amino acids. Trimming left V 1 base short and J 4 bases short, with 8 bases between.

The CDR3 spells CAWSVLGREQYF. For the CDR3, the DNA is TGTGCCTGGAGTGTACTAGGGAGAGAGCAGTACTTC. The chain couples TRBV30 to TRBJ2-4; maybe TRBD2 (5 bases). Trimming removed 0 bases from V and 13 bases from J, with 13 bases in between. CDR1 and CDR2 (germline): GTSNPN, SVGIG (reference sequence). The CDR3 runs to 12 residues.

This clonotype appeared a few times. The rearrangement joins TRBV27 to TRBJ2-1; TRBD2 aligns across 8 bases. V lost 8 bases to trimming and J lost 6 bases; unmatched junction nucleotides: 15. Germline CDR1 MNHEY, CDR2 SMNVEV (reference sequence). The CDR3 has 16 residues. CDR3 in DNA: TGTGCCAGCTTTCAATCGCTGGGACTAGATCGCAATGAGCAGTTCTTC. The encoded protein is CASFQSLGLDRNEQFF.

Concerning this clonotype itself: This may be a read error, as it is one base from a much larger clone. The V gene is TRBV7-3, the J gene TRBJ2-3; 8 bases fit TRBD1. This CDR3 contains 14 residues. Germline loops: CDR1 SGHTA, CDR2 FQGTGA. CDR3 region: CAGSLDRVTDTQYF. In DNA form, the CDR3 reads TGTGCCGGCAGCTTGGACAGGGTAACAGATACGCAGTATTTT.

V usage is TRBV12-3 or TRBV12-4 and J usage is TRBJ1-4; D not resolved. This CDR3 has 14 amino acids. Trimming cost V 3 bases and J 8 bases, with 13 bases left between them. CDR3 sequence: CASSFGAGGEKLFF. CDR3 coding DNA: TGTGCCAGCAGTTTTGGAGCGGGTGGCGAAAAACTGTTTTTT.

This clonotype has a handful of counts. The chain employs TRBV12-3 or TRBV12-4 and TRBJ1-2, with D perhaps TRBD1 (5 bases). The V and J ends lost 7 bases and 1 base respectively, with 10 bases between them. The CDR3 totals 13 residues. CDR3 sequence reads: CASKPGGNYGYTF. DNA for the CDR3: TGTGCCAGCAAGCCGGGGGGTAACTATGGCTACACCTTC.

This clonotype was picked up a small number of times. The chain uses TRBV21-1 and TRBJ2-5; the D call of TRBD1 is as the table states it, not checked on the DNA. The J call may be wrong; the DNA end is better matched by TRBJ2-7. TRBV21-1 is given as a pseudogene. The CDR3 is 12 amino acids. In DNA form, the CDR3 reads TGTGCCCTTATCCTGTCCTCCACCGAGCAGTACTTC. Amino acid sequence: CALILSSTEQYF.

This clonotype was recorded a few times. The chain links TRBV6-6 to TRBJ2-7; perhaps TRBD2 as D (5 bases). The V gene's germline CDR1 is MNHNY and CDR2 SVGAGI (reference sequence). The V end was cut by 8 bases, the J end by 2 bases, with 16 bases between. The CDR3 has 14 amino acids. CDR3 protein: CASRTDGKAYEQYF. The CDR3 DNA follows: TGTGCCAGCCGCACGGACGGGAAAGCCTACGAGCAGTACTTC.

The chain links TRBV4-2 to TRBJ1-2; D is perhaps TRBD1 (5 bases). Per the germline V gene, CDR1 is LGHNA and CDR2 is YNFKEQ. This CDR3 contains 15 residues. Trimming took 0 bases from V and 3 from J, leaving 11 bases between them. The CDR3 here is CASSQDAGYYYGYTF. Here the CDR3 DNA reads TGTGCCAGCAGCCAAGACGCAGGGTATTACTATGGCTACACCTTC.

This clonotype was detected only a few times. The chain links TRBV4-1 to TRBJ2-7; 14 bases agree with TRBD2. The ends lost 0 bases at V and 2 bases at J; junction bases unmatched: 3. The CDR3 covers 17 residues. Germline V CDR1 and CDR2: MGHRA, YSYEKL. In DNA form, the CDR3 reads TGCGCCAGCAGCCAAGAGGGACTAGCGGGGGTCCCCTACGAGCAGTACTTC. Protein product: CASSQEGLAGVPYEQYF.

V and J are TRBV20-1 and TRBJ1-2; D is ambiguous. Trimming shortened V by 2 bases and J by 4 bases, and 11 bases separated the two germline ends. Germline CDR1 reads DFQATT; CDR2 reads SNEGSKA (reference sequence). This CDR3 spans 13 amino acids. The CDR3 DNA follows: TGCAGTGCTAGAAAGGATCCGAGCTATGGCTACACCTTC. Amino acids: CSARKDPSYGYTF.

The chain couples TRBV4-1 to TRBJ2-4; 7 nucleotides match TRBD1. CDR1 and CDR2 (germline): MGHRA, YSYEKL. The V segment lost 3 bases and the J segment 13 bases; nucleotides outside the gene matches: 9. This CDR3 comprises 13 residues. CDR3 in amino acids: CASSHTGEDEQYF. Written as DNA, the CDR3 is TGCGCCAGCAGCCATACAGGGGAAGATGAGCAGTACTTC.

This rearrangement joins TRBV28 to TRBJ2-1; TRBD2 matches 10 bases. The length of the CDR3 is 15 residues. The V gene's germline CDR1 is MDHEN and CDR2 SYDVKM. V shed 3 bases, J shed 5 bases, and the junction held 4 bases outside the gene matches. The DNA of the CDR3 is TGTGCCAGCAGTTTCCCTAGCGGGGGTAACAATGAGCAGTTCTTC. This sequence encodes CASSFPSGGNNEQFF.

The rearrangement joins TRBV5-1 to TRBJ2-3; 7 positions match TRBD1. Trimming cost V 0 bases and J 9 bases; bases outside gene matches: 4. The CDR3 is 13 residues long. Germline CDR1 reads SGHRS; CDR2 reads YFSETQ. CDR3 nucleotides: TGCGCCAGCAGCTTGGGGGACAGAACGACGCAGTATTTT. This encodes CASSLGDRTTQYF.

This clonotype was detected only a few times. V gene TRBV5-1 combines with J gene TRBJ1-5; a weak D match, TRBD1 (6 bases). CDR1 and CDR2 from the germline V gene are SGHRS and YFSETQ. CDR3 length: 15 amino acids. Trimming left V 1 base short and J 4 bases short, with 12 bases between. CDR3 DNA sequence: TGCGCCAGCAGCTTGATGGGGGCGGGTAATCAGCCCCAGCATTTT. Residues: CASSLMGAGNQPQHF.

The chain joins TRBV4-2 to TRBJ1-1; TRBD1 aligns across 8 bases. Germline CDR1 and CDR2: LGHNA and YNFKEQ. V trimming: 1 base; J trimming: 2 bases; junction bases outside the gene matches: 3. There are 15 residues in the CDR3. DNA for the CDR3: TGTGCCAGCAGCCAAGCAGGGGGCCTTAACACTGAAGCTTTCTTT. It is translated as CASSQAGGLNTEAFF.

The chain recombines TRBV12-3 or TRBV12-4 with TRBJ2-4, with D hard to call. V was pared by 8 bases and J by 13 bases, with 15 bases between. The CDR3 runs 11 residues. The CDR3: CASQQYNEQYF. CDR3 coding DNA: TGTGCCAGCCAACAGTACAATGAGCAGTACTTC.

This clonotype was seen once. This chain uses TRBV4-2 with TRBJ1-2, with no clear D. CDR3 size: 17 residues. Trimming left V 3 bases short and J 10 bases short, with 27 bases between. Germline V gene data show CDR1 as LGHNA and CDR2 as YNFKEQ. The CDR3 sequence: CASSQTPRGVFLTDYTF. CDR3 in DNA: TGTGCCAGCAGCCAGACCCCGCGGGGTGTATTTCTTACGGACTACACCTTC.